The clone carrying this TCR beta chain was observed a few times. Its antigen is not identified. The size of this beta chain means little, since it is a stray read in a library made for alpha chains. The sample's time point: sample taken at primary tumor resection. TCRs were sequenced from unsorted whole RNA of tumor, nontumor lung or PBMC. The sample originates from a study of spatial heterogeneity in lung cancer. On each TCR cDNA molecule, a unique molecular identifier was present. MiXCR was run by TCRdb on the 5' RACE reads, yielding one entry per CDR3 protein. This table holds approximately 9,400 distinct CDR3 sequences, 4.6% found once. Notes on the study in general: Compared with follow-up, resection was when ubiquitous expanded tumor TCRs appeared in blood more.

Germline values: CDR1 MDHEN, CDR2 SYDVKM. The CDR3 is made up of 12 amino acids. The ends were cut back, 7 bases at V and 2 bases at J, with 8 bases in the middle. The source was PBMCs, collected at surgery. J is TRBJ1-2 and V is TRBV28, with D unclear. The TCR was taken from a male donor with early-stage non-small cell lung cancer. The DNA for the CDR3 is TGTGCCAGCAACCGGGTAAACTATGGCTACACCTTC. It yields the protein CASNRVNYGYTF.